These 23 T cell receptor beta chains originate from one sample sequenced in a study of T cells in Graves' hyperthyroidism and ophthalmopathy. Template material for amplifying TCR beta CDR3 regions consisted of RNA transcripts. The HTBI primer set was used in a first-round RT-PCR of the TCR CDR3. TCRdb called the multiplex PCR reads again in MiXCR, with one record for every CDR3 protein. The data show hundreds of thousands of distinct CDR3 sequences, with approximately 15% seen just once and 4% to 5.5% held by the top ten. Sequenced material: blood. The receptors shown here come from a woman aged 40 to 50 with Graves' ophthalmopathy.

Ten or more counts support this clonotype. The chain employs TRBV7-8 and TRBJ2-7; maybe TRBD2 (5 bases). V was clipped by 4 bases and J by 5 bases, with 9 bases between them. CDR3 length equals 12 residues. Germline assignment: CDR1 SGHVS and CDR2 FQNEAQ. CDR3 sequence: CASSWGADEQYF. As DNA, the CDR3 is TGTGCCAGCAGCTGGGGAGCAGACGAGCAGTACTTC. The full variable domain, with the rest looked up from reference TRBV7-8 and TRBJ2-7, is GAGVSQSPRYKVAKRGQDVALRCDPISGHVSLFWYQQALGQGPEFLTYFQNEAQLDKSGLPSDRFFAERPEGSVSTLKIQRTQQEDSAVYLCASSWGADEQYFGPGTRLTVT.

The chain carries TRBV11-2 and TRBJ2-2; 9 nucleotides line up with TRBD2. V lost 2 bases and J lost 5; bases outside the gene matches: 12. There are 18 residues in the CDR3. In germline, CDR1 is SGHAT, CDR2 FQNNGV. The CDR3 sequence is CASSLLLAGLGGTGELFF. CDR3 bases: TGTGCCAGCAGCTTACTACTAGCGGGTTTGGGGGGAACCGGGGAGCTGTTTTTT.

J is TRBJ1-1 and V is TRBV12-3 or TRBV12-4; 8 bases agree with TRBD1. V shed 0 bases, J shed 5 bases, and the junction held 5 bases outside the gene matches. This CDR3 comprises 15 residues. CDR3 bases: TGTGCCAGCAGTTTAGCGCAGGGGGCAGGTACTGAAGCTTTCTTT. Encoded protein: CASSLAQGAGTEAFF.

In this sample, this clonotype turned up many times. The chain recombines TRBV10-2 with TRBJ2-5, with TRBD1 identical over 10 bases. The CDR3 has 14 residues. V lost 7 bases, J lost 5 bases, and 7 bases stayed unmatched. Per germline, CDR1 WSHSY and CDR2 SAAADI. The CDR3: CASIHPGQGETQYF. CDR3 nucleotide sequence: TGCGCCAGCATCCATCCGGGACAGGGGGAGACCCAGTACTTC.

This clonotype was seen more than once but under ten times. The V call is TRBV6-5, the J call TRBJ1-2; 8 bases map to TRBD1. This CDR3 spans 16 amino acids. Germline CDR1 and CDR2: MNHEY and SVGAGI. V gave up 2 bases and J gave up 4 bases; unmatched junction bases: 9. CDR3 DNA: TGTGCCAGCAGTTACCCTGGACAGGGACGAAGCTATGGCTACACCTTC. This encodes CASSYPGQGRSYGYTF.

There are many counts of this clonotype. The rearrangement joins TRBV14 to TRBJ1-2; the D gene is possibly TRBD1 (5 bases). Trimming took 3 bases from V and 14 from J, leaving 13 bases between them. There are 11 residues in the CDR3. Germline lookup yields CDR1 SGHDN and CDR2 FVKESK. The CDR3 spells CASSQSGVWTF. The CDR3 DNA follows: TGTGCCAGCAGCCAGTCGGGGGTATGGACCTTC.

This clonotype was recorded many times. The V and J genes are TRBV2 and TRBJ2-2; TRBD1 agrees at 7 bases. Germline assignment: CDR1 SNHLY and CDR2 FYNNEI. There are 15 residues in the CDR3. Germline trimming cut 5 bases from V and 4 bases from J; bases unmatched to any gene: 7. The CDR3 sequence is CASSLWTGGTGELFF. The CDR3 DNA is TGTGCCAGCAGTCTTTGGACAGGAGGCACCGGGGAGCTGTTTTTT.

This clonotype was seen only a few times. The chain carries TRBV7-9 and TRBJ1-1; a weak D match, TRBD1 (6 bases). The CDR3 consists of 14 residues. Germline CDR1 SEHNR, CDR2 FQNEAQ (reference sequence). V was shortened by 5 bases and J by 7 bases, with 17 bases between the two germline ends. CDR3 in DNA: TGTGCCAGCAGCCACGGGACGGGGGGCCTTGAAGCTTTCTTT. Protein: CASSHGTGGLEAFF. The full variable domain, rest sourced from reference TRBV7-9 and TRBJ1-1, is DTGVSQNPRHKITKRGQNVTFRCDPISEHNRLYWYRQTLGQGPEFLTYFQNEAQLEKSRLLSDRFSAERPKGSFSTLEIQRTEQGDSAMYLCASSHGTGGLEAFFGQGTRLTVV.

The chain uses TRBV20-1 and TRBJ1-2; no clear D. The CDR3 is 13 residues long. Germline V CDR1 and CDR2: DFQATT, SNEGSKA (reference sequence). Deletions cut 0 bases from V and 10 bases from J, with 15 bases between. The CDR3 spells CSARDEGRQHYTF. The DNA for the CDR3 is TGCAGTGCTAGAGATGAGGGCAGGCAACACTACACCTTC.

This clonotype was seen many times. The rearrangement links TRBV5-6 to TRBJ1-5, with a weak D call TRBD1 (5 bases). Looked up from germline, CDR1 is SGHDT and CDR2 is YYEEEE. The V and J ends lost 0 bases and 7 bases respectively, with 14 bases between them. There are 15 residues in the CDR3. The CDR3 here is CASSLAGQGRQPQHF. In DNA, the CDR3 is TGTGCCAGCAGCTTGGCAGGGCAGGGAAGGCAGCCCCAGCATTTT.

This clonotype was seen many times. Germline and junction disagree at one end, which may indicate a read error. This rearrangement joins TRBV11-2 to TRBJ2-7; weak D call: TRBD2 (5 bases). The CDR3 loop spans 13 amino acids. The germline CDR1 and CDR2 sequences are SGHAT and FQNNGV. The CDR3 nucleotides read TGTGCCACCAGCTTAAGGACTCCCTACGAGCAGTACTTC. It specifies CATSLRTPYEQYF.

V gene TRBV6-1 combines with J gene TRBJ2-1, with D perhaps TRBD1 (6 bases). This CDR3 region has 11 residues. Trimming stripped 6 bases from V and 11 bases from J, with 11 bases between. Looked up from germline, CDR1 is MNHNS and CDR2 is SASEGT. The CDR3 reads CASRTGTQQFF. The DNA for the CDR3 is TGTGCCAGCAGGACCGGGACACAGCAGTTCTTC.

The V gene is TRBV7-8, the J gene TRBJ1-5; TRBD1 matches at 7 bases. The V gene end was trimmed by 2 bases and the J gene end by 6 bases; junction bases not matched to a gene: 7. The CDR3 sequence is 15 residues long. The germline V gene encodes CDR1 SGHVS and CDR2 FQNEAQ. The CDR3 here is CASSLPGGGSQPQHF. In DNA, the CDR3 is TGTGCCAGCAGCTTACCAGGGGGAGGTAGTCAGCCCCAGCATTTT.

This clonotype appeared many times. This chain joins TRBV11-3 and TRBJ1-1, with 9 bases identical to TRBD1. The CDR3 is made up of 15 amino acids. V gave up 5 bases and J gave up 5 bases; unmatched junction bases: 9. The germline gives CDR1 SGHNT, CDR2 YENEEA. CDR3 sequence (DNA): TGTGCCAGCAGCCCAAGGGGACAGGGTCCGACTGAAGCTTTCTTT. It codes for CASSPRGQGPTEAFF. Full variable domain (missing parts from reference TRBV11-3 and TRBJ1-1): EAGVVQSPRYKIIEKKQPVAFWCNPISGHNTLYWYLQNLGQGPELLIRYENEEAVDDSQLPKDRFSAERLKGVDSTLKIQPAELGDSAVYLCASSPRGQGPTEAFFGQGTRLTVV.

The table lists this clonotype with many counts. This chain's CDR3 is CASSPEGTGINEQYF. Here the CDR3 DNA reads TGTGCCAGCAGCCCCGAGGGGACAGGGATCAACGAGCAGTACTTC. The chain employs TRBV7-2 and TRBJ2-7, with 9 nucleotides matching TRBD1. Per germline, CDR1 SGHTA and CDR2 FQGNSA. V lost 5 bases, J lost 5 bases, and 10 bases stayed unmatched. This CDR3 has 15 amino acids.

At least ten counts were recorded for this clonotype. J is TRBJ2-5 and V is TRBV18; 8 nucleotides align to TRBD2. CDR1 and CDR2 (germline): KGHSH, LQKENI. With V trimmed by 1 base and J by 4 bases, 8 bases remained unmatched. This CDR3 has 16 amino acids. CDR3 nucleotides: TGTGCCAGCTCACCACGGAGCGGGAGTTTGGGAGAGACCCAGTACTTC. It translates to CASSPRSGSLGETQYF.

There are many counts of this clonotype. This rearrangement joins TRBV20-1 to TRBJ2-7; perhaps D is TRBD1 or TRBD2 (5 bases each). This CDR3 contains 12 residues. Germline-derived CDR1 and CDR2 are DFQATT and SNEGSKA (reference sequence). V shed 3 bases and J shed 5 bases, with 11 bases lying between them. DNA of the CDR3: TGCAGTGCTAGGGGGGATACCAACGAGCAGTACTTC. It specifies CSARGDTNEQYF.

The sample holds many counts of this clonotype. The chain couples TRBV12-3 or TRBV12-4 to TRBJ1-5; D is undetermined. The V gene lost 5 bases and the J gene lost 1 base, with 18 bases spanning the gap. The CDR3 is made up of 17 amino acids. The CDR3 region is CASSPPSSTRSNQPQHF. The CDR3 nucleotides read TGTGCCAGCAGTCCCCCCTCAAGCACTCGGAGCAATCAGCCCCAGCATTTT.

This clonotype was recorded many times. This chain joins TRBV12-3 or TRBV12-4 and TRBJ1-5, with D possibly matching TRBD1 (6 bases). Trimming removed 10 bases from V and 3 bases from J, with 13 bases in between. The CDR3 runs 13 residues. This CDR3 is CATRRTDNQPQHF. The CDR3, as DNA: TGTGCCACCCGACGGACAGACAATCAGCCCCAGCATTTT.

This clonotype was observed a few times. The chain combines TRBV10-3 with TRBJ2-5; 11 bases align to TRBD2. The trim removed 0 bases at V and 1 base at J, leaving 7 bases unmatched. CDR1 ENHRY and CDR2 SYGVKD come from the germline V gene. The CDR3 extends over 18 amino acids. In nucleotides, the CDR3 is TGTGCCATCAGTGAGTCGGTGACTAGCGGGACAATCCAAGAGACCCAGTACTTC. Translating gives CAISESVTSGTIQETQYF.

This clonotype was detected only a few times. In nucleotides, the CDR3 is TGTGCCAGCAGTTTGGCAGGGTACAATCAGCCCCAGCATTTT. This gives the protein CASSLAGYNQPQHF. This sequence joins TRBV28 and TRBJ1-5; possibly TRBD1 for D (5 bases). The V end lost 3 bases, the J end lost 3 bases, and 9 bases lay between the germline ends. The CDR3 covers 14 residues. Germline lookup yields CDR1 MDHEN and CDR2 SYDVKM.

This rearrangement joins TRBV3-1 to TRBJ2-7; 15 bases agree with TRBD2. CDR1 and CDR2 from the germline V gene are LGHDT and YNNKEL (reference sequence). There are 20 residues in the CDR3. V trimming: 3 bases; J trimming: 0 bases; junction bases outside the gene matches: 12. The CDR3 reads CASSQFSGLAGGSLSYEQYF. In DNA form, the CDR3 reads TGTGCCAGCAGCCAGTTTTCTGGACTAGCGGGAGGGTCCCTCTCCTACGAGCAGTACTTC.

This clonotype was detected many times. This chain uses TRBV20-1 with TRBJ2-7; no reliable D call. Germline CDR1 reads DFQATT; CDR2 reads SNEGSKA (reference sequence). CDR3 length: 13 amino acids. V was trimmed by 1 base and J by 3 bases, leaving 10 bases between them. The CDR3: CSARGQAIYEQYF. CDR3 nucleotides: TGCAGTGCTAGAGGGCAGGCGATCTACGAGCAGTACTTC.